This T cell receptor (beta chain) originates from a study of cytomegalovirus exposure and HLA in healthy donors. Study as a whole: A subsequent analysis stated that the roughly 130 validation repertoires were run on the same platform as the 600 to 750 first-cohort repertoires.

The assay was immunoSEQ multiplex PCR, and TCRdb's table has in-frame clones only and misses some. The sample has roughly 200,000 clones, around nine tenths seen once. V gave up 2 bases and J gave up 0 bases, with 8 bases separating them. There are 14 residues in the CDR3. Germline values: CDR1 MNHEY, CDR2 SMNVEV (reference sequence). Study results and limitations: In vitro, a few CMV-associated chains proved specific for CMV antigens. Clusters of TCRs from the first cohort tended to co-occur in the 120 or so validation repertoires (as a later analysis found).

Worth noting for this clone: The antigen remains undetermined.

The chain carries TRBV27 and TRBJ2-7; D uncertain. The source material was PBMCs. This sequence was found in a man aged 30 to 45 in good health and CMV-seropositive. The CDR3 DNA is TGTGCCAGCAGTTTAGTCAGGAGCTCCTACGAGCAGTACTTC. It codes for CASSLVRSSYEQYF.